The present TCR beta chain was sequenced within a study of cytomegalovirus exposure and HLA in healthy donors. Study-wide findings and caveats: Reports indicated that the classifier achieved high specificity and sensitivity in diagnosing cytomegalovirus status. The study labeled 150 to 200 TCR beta chains cytomegalovirus-associated.

Germline loops: CDR1 SGDLS, CDR2 YYNGEE. The V gene end was trimmed by 4 bases and the J gene end by 1 base; junction bases not matched to a gene: 17. The CDR3 totals 18 residues. Using immunoSEQ multiplex PCR, the repertoire was profiled, and TCRdb retains in-frame clones only, with some absent. The sample includes about 110,000 clones, 88% of them seen just once. On this clone: The antigen remains undetermined.

This TCR was recovered from a woman under 30 in good health and CMV-seropositive. Sequencing was carried out using PBMCs. The V gene is TRBV9, the J gene TRBJ2-7; 7 bases are a match to TRBD1. This CDR3 reads CASSPGPGTDDGSYEQYF. For the CDR3, the DNA is TGTGCCAGCAGCCCGGGCCCCGGGACAGATGACGGTTCCTACGAGCAGTACTTC.